This T cell receptor beta chain came from a study of T cell changes during pregnancy in multiple sclerosis. V shed 0 bases and J shed 3 bases, with 12 bases lying between them. This CDR3 comprises 15 residues. Looked up from germline, CDR1 is SQVTM and CDR2 is ANQGSEA. Produced via immunoSEQ multiplex PCR; TCRdb's table is partial and in-frame only. The sample shows approximately 50,000 clones, roughly nine tenths of them seen only once. The sample in question was CD8+ T cells from peripheral blood mononuclear cells, obtained after pregnancy. The chain recombines TRBV29-1 with TRBJ1-3, with D possibly being TRBD1 (6 bases). The receptor's source is a female donor with multiple sclerosis, enrolled in a pregnancy study. Here the CDR3 reads CSVEDYRDFGNTIYF. Written as DNA, the CDR3 is TGCAGCGTTGAAGATTACAGGGATTTTGGAAACACCATATATTTT.